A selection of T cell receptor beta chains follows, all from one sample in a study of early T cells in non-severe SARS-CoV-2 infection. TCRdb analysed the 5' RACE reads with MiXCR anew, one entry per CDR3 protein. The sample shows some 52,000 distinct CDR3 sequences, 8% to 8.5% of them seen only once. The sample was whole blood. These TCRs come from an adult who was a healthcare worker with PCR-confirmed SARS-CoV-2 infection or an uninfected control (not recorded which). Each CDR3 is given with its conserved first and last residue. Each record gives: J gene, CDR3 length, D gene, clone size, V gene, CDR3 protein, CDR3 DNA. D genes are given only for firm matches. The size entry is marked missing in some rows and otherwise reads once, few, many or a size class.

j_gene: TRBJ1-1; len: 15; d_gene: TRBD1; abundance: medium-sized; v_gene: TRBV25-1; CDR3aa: CASRATDRVNTEAFF; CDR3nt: TGTGCCAGCAGGGCTACGGACAGGGTGAACACTGAAGCTTTCTTT
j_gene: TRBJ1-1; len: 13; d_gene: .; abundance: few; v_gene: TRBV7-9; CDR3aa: CASSSAGNTEAFF; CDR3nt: TGTGCCAGCAGCTCTGCAGGGAACACTGAAGCTTTCTTT
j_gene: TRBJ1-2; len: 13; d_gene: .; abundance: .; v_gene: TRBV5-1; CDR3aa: CASSLAANYGYTF; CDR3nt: TGCGCCAGCAGCTTGGCCGCCAACTATGGCTACACCTTC
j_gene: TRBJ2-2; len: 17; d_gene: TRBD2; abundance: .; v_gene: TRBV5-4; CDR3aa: CASSLIAGGHKTGELFF; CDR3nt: TGTGCCAGCAGCCTAATAGCGGGGGGCCATAAGACCGGGGAGCTGTTTTTT
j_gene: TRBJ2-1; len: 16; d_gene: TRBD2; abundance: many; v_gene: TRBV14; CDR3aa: CASSQDPSGRYNEQFF; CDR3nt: TGTGCCAGCAGCCAAGATCCTAGCGGGAGGTACAATGAGCAGTTCTTC
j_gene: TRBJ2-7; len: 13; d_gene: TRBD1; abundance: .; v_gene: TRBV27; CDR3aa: CASSLRQGGEQYF; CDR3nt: TGTGCCAGCAGTTTACGACAGGGGGGCGAGCAGTACTTC
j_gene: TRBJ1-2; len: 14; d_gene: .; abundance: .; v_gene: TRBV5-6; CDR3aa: CASSQDSLNYGYTF; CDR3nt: TGTGCCAGCAGCCAGGACAGCCTAAACTATGGCTACACCTTC
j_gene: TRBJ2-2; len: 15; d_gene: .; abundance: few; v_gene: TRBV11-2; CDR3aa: CASSLAPTNTGELFF; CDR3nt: TGTGCCAGCAGCTTAGCCCCTACCAACACCGGGGAGCTGTTTTTT
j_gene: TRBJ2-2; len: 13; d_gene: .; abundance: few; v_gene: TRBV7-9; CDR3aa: CASSLLDTGELFF; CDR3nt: TGTGCCAGCAGCTTACTAGACACCGGGGAGCTGTTTTTT
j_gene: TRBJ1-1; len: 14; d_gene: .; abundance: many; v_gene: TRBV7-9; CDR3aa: CASFLTDLNTEAFF; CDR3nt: TGTGCCAGCTTCTTAACAGATTTGAACACTGAAGCTTTCTTT
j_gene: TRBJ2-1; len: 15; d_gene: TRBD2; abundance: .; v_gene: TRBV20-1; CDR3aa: CSAETSGRPNNEQFF; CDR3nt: TGCAGTGCTGAGACTAGCGGGAGGCCAAACAATGAGCAGTTCTTC
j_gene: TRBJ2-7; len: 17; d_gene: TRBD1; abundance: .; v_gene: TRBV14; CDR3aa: CASSQGVWDRGSSEQYF; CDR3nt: TGTGCCAGCAGCCAAGGGGTATGGGACAGGGGAAGTAGCGAGCAGTACTTC
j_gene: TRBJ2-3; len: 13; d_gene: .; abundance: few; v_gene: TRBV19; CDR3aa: CASSTLGTDTQYF; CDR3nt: TGTGCCAGTAGTACCCTGGGCACAGATACGCAGTATTTT
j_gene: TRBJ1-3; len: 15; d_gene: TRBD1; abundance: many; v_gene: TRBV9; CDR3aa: CASSESTGVGNTIYF; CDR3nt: TGTGCCAGCAGCGAAAGCACAGGGGTAGGAAACACCATATATTTT
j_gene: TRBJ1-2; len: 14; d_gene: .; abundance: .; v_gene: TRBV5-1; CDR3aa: CASRTAGILYGYTF; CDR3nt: TGCGCCAGCAGAACCGCGGGGATACTCTATGGCTACACCTTC
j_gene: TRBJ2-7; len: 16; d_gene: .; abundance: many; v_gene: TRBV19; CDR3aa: CASSVSQTLNAYEQYF; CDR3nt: TGTGCCAGTAGTGTGTCTCAGACCCTTAACGCCTACGAGCAGTACTTC
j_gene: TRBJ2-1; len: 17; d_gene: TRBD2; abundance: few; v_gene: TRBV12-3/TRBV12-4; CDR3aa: CASSPFTSGSSYNEQFF; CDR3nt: TGTGCCAGCAGCCCCTTTACTAGCGGGAGCTCCTACAATGAGCAGTTCTTC
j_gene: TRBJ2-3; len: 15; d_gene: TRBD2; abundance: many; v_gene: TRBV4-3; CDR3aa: CASSQGSSGRDTQYF; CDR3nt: TGCGCCAGCAGCCAAGGTTCTAGCGGGAGAGATACGCAGTATTTT
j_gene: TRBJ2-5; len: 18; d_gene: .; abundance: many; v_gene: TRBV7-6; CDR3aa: CASPSTRIFSICEETQYF; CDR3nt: TGTGCCAGCCCATCGACGCGTATTTTCTCCATCTGTGAAGAGACCCAGTACTTC
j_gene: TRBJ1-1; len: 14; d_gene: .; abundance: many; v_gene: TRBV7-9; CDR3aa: CASSPSTANTEAFF; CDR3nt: TGTGCCAGCAGCCCTTCAACAGCCAACACTGAAGCTTTCTTT
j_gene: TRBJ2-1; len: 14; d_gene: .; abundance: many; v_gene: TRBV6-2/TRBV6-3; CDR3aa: CASSHAFSYNEQFF; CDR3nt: TGTGCCAGCAGCCACGCGTTTTCCTACAATGAGCAGTTCTTC
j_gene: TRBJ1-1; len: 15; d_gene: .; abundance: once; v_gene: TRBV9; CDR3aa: CASSVGRTFNTEAFF; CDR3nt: TGTGCCAGCAGCGTAGGGAGGACTTTCAACACTGAAGCTTTCTTT
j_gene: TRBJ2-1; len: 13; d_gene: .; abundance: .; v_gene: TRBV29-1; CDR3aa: CSVEVSGFGEQFF; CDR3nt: TGCAGCGTTGAAGTGAGCGGATTTGGTGAGCAGTTCTTC
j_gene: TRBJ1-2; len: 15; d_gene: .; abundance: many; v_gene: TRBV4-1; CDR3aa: CASSQTGPMILGYTF; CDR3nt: TGCGCCAGCAGCCAGACGGGACCGATGATTCTTGGCTACACCTTC
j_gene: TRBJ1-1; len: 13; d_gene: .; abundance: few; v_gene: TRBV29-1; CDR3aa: CSALNRVGTEAFF; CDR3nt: TGCAGCGCTCTAAACAGGGTTGGCACTGAAGCTTTCTTT
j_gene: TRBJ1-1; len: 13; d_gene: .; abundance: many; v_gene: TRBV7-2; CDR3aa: CASSLARNTEAFF; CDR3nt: TGTGCCAGCAGCTTAGCAAGGAACACTGAAGCTTTCTTT
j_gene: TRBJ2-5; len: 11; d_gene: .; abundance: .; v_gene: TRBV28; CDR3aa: CAIGRIETQYF; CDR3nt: TGTGCCATAGGAAGAATAGAGACCCAGTACTTC
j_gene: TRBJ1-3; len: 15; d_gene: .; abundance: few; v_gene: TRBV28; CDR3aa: CASSSLQGSGNTIYF; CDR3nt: TGTGCCAGCAGTTCCCTACAGGGATCTGGAAACACCATATATTTT
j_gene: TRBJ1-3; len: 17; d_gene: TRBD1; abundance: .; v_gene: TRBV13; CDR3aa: CASSLDRGQGARNTIYF; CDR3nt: TGTGCCAGCAGCTTAGATCGAGGACAGGGGGCAAGAAACACCATATATTTT
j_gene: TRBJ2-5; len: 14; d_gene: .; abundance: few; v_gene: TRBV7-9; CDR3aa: CASSLNPIQETQYF; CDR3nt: TGTGCCAGCAGCTTAAACCCTATCCAAGAGACCCAGTACTTC
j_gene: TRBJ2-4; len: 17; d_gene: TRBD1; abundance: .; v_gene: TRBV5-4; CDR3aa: CASSPDRTGGYKNIQYF; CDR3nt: TGTGCCAGCAGCCCGGATCGGACAGGGGGCTACAAAAACATTCAGTACTTC
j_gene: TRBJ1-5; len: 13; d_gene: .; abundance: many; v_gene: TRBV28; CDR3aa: CASSRRDNQPQHF; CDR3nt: TGTGCCAGCAGTCGCCGGGATAATCAGCCCCAGCATTTT
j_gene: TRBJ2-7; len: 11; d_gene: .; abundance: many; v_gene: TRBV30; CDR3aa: CAWSVRNEQYF; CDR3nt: TGTGCCTGGAGTGTAAGGAACGAGCAGTACTTC
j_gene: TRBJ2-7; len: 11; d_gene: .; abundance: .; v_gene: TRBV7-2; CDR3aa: CASSQLGQQYF; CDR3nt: TGTGCCAGCAGCCAACTGGGACAGCAGTACTTC
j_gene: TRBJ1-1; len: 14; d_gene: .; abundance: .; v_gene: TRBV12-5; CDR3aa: CASGFPHRNTEAFF; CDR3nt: TGTGCTAGTGGTTTCCCGCACAGGAACACTGAAGCTTTCTTT
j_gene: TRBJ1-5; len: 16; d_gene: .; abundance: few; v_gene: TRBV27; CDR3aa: CASRGEGLLRNQPQHF; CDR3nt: TGTGCCAGCAGAGGCGAGGGCTTACTCCGCAATCAGCCCCAGCATTTT
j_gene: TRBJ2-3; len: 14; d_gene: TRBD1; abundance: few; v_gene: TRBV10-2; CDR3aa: CASSDRQGHHTQYF; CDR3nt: TGCGCCAGCAGTGATCGACAGGGGCACCATACGCAGTATTTT
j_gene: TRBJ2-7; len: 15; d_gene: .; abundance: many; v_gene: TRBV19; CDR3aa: CASSIIGESSYEQYF; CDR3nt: TGTGCCAGTAGTATAATTGGAGAGAGCTCCTACGAGCAGTACTTC
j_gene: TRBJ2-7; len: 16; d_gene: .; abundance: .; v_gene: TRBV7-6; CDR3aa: CASSPLLRGSRYEQYF; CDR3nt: TGTGCCAGCAGCCCCCTCTTAAGGGGGAGCAGATACGAGCAGTACTTC
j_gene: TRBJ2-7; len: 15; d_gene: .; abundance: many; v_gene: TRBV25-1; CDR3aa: CASSEWDGTSYEQYF; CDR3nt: TGTGCCAGCAGTGAATGGGACGGTACCTCCTACGAGCAGTACTTC
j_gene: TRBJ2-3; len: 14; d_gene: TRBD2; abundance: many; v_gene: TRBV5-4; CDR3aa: CASSLDLAEDTQYF; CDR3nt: TGTGCCAGCAGCTTGGACCTAGCGGAAGATACGCAGTATTTT
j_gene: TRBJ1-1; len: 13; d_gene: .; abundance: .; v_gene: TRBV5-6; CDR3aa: CASSLAVNTEAFF; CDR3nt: TGTGCCAGCAGCTTGGCTGTGAACACTGAAGCTTTCTTT
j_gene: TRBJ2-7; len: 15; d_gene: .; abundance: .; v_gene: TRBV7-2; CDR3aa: CASSLAVPGIYEQYF; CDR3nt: TGTGCCAGCAGCTTAGCAGTGCCCGGGATCTACGAGCAGTACTTC
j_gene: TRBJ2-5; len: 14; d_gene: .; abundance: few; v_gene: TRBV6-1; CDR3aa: CASSRDWDKETQYF; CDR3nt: TGTGCCAGCTCCCGAGACTGGGACAAAGAGACCCAGTACTTC
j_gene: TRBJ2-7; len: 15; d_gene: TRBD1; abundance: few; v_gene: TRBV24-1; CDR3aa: CATSDVGQGADEQYF; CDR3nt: TGTGCCACCAGTGATGTGGGACAGGGGGCGGACGAGCAGTACTTC
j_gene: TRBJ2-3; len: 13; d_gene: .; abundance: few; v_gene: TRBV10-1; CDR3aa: CASSEGPGDTQYF; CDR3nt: TGCGCCAGCAGTGAGGGGCCCGGGGATACGCAGTATTTT
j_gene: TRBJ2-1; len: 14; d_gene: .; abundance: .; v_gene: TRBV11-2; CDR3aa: CASSLTLTYNEQFF; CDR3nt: TGTGCCAGCAGCTTGACTTTAACCTACAATGAGCAGTTCTTC
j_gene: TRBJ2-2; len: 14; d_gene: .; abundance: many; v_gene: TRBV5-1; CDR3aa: CASSLGASAGELFF; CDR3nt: TGCGCCAGCAGCTTGGGGGCCAGTGCCGGGGAGCTGTTTTTT
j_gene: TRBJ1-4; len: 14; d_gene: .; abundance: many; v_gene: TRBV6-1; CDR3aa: CASSERAGLEKLFF; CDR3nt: TGTGCCAGCAGTGAAAGGGCAGGCCTGGAAAAACTGTTTTTT
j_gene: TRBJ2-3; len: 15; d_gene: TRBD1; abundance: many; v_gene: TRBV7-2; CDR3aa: CASSLWTGKEDTQYF; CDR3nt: TGTGCCAGCAGCTTATGGACAGGGAAAGAAGATACGCAGTATTTT
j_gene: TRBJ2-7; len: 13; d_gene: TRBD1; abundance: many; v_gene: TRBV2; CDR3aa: CASSLGQGHEQYF; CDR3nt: TGTGCCAGCAGTCTAGGACAGGGACACGAGCAGTACTTC
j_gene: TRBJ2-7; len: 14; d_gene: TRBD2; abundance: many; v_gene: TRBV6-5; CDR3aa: CASSQTSGTYEQYF; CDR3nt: TGTGCCAGCAGTCAAACTAGCGGGACCTACGAGCAGTACTTC
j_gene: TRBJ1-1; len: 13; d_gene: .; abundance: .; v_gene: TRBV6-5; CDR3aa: CASSYQGPTEAFF; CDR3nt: TGTGCCAGCAGTTATCAGGGGCCCACTGAAGCTTTCTTT
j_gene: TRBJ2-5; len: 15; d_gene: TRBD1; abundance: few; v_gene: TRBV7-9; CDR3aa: CASSSSQDRGETQYF; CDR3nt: TGTGCCAGCAGCTCGTCACAGGACAGGGGAGAGACCCAGTACTTC
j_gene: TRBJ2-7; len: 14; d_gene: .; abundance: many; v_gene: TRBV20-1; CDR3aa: CSATDRSEGIEQYF; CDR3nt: TGCAGTGCCACCGACCGTAGCGAGGGGATCGAGCAGTACTTC
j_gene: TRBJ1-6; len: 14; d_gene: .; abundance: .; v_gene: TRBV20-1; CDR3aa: CSARRTADNSPLHF; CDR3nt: TGCAGTGCTAGGAGGACAGCCGATAATTCACCCCTCCACTTT
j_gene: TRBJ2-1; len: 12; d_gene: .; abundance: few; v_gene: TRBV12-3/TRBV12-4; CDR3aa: CASSGLGHEQFF; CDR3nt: TGTGCCAGCAGTGGACTCGGGCATGAGCAGTTCTTC
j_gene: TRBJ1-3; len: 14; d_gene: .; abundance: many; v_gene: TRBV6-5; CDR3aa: CASRRNLAGNTIYF; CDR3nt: TGTGCCAGCAGGAGAAATTTGGCTGGAAACACCATATATTTT
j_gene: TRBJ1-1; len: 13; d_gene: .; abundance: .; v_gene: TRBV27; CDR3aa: CASSRVWGTEAFF; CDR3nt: TGTGCCAGCAGTCGCGTCTGGGGCACTGAAGCTTTCTTT
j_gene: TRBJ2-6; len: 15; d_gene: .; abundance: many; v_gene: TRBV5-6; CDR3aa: CASSPGVSGANVLTF; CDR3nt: TGTGCCAGCAGCCCGGGGGTCTCTGGGGCCAACGTCCTGACTTTC